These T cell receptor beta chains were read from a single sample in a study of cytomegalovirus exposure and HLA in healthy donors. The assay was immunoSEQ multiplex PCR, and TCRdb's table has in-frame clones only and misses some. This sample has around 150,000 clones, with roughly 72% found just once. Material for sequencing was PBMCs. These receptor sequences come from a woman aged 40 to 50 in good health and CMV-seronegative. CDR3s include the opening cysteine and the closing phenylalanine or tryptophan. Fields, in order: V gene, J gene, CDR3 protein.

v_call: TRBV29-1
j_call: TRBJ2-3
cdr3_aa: CSSTRGGGLTDTQYF

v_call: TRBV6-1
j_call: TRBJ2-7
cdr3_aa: CASRTTGGNEQYF

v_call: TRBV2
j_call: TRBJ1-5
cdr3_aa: CASRTGPLQPQHF

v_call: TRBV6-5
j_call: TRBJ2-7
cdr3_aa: CASGDSISSEQYF

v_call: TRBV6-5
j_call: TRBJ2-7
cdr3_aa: CASSYSGADSRQQYF

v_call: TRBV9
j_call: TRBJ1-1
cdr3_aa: CASSVDGQRNTEAFF

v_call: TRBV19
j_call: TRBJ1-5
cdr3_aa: CASSIYSAGGQPQHF

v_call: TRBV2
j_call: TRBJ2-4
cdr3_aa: CASSGSTGTNIQYF

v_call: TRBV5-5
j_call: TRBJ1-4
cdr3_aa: CASSFEGAEKLFF

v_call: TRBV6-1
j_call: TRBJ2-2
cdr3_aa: CASRDREKTGELFF

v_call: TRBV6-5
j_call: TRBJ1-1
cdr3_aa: CASSNRRLTNTEAFF

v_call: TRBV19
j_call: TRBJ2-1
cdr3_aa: CASTSAGGPIEQFF

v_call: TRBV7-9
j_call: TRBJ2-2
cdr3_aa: CASSSGLTGELFF

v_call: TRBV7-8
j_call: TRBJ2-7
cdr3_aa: CASSPTWETPYEQYF

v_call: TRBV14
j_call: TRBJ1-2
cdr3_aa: CASSQNSYGYTF

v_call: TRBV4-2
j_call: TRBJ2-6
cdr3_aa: CASSQGGLAVSGANVLTF

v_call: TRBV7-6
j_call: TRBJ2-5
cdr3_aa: CASSSGAGAQETQYF

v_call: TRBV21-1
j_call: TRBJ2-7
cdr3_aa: CASSKLGGLAPNPNYEQYF

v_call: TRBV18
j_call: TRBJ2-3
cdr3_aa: CASSPPGQQTDTQYF

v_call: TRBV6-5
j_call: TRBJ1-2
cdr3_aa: CASSYSGRDRGYTF

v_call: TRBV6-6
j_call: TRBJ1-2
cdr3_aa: CASSSYSMTISGYTF

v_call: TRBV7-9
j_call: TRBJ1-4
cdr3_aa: CAGQGDEKLFF

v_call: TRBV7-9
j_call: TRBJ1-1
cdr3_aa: CASSLVEGGNTEAFF

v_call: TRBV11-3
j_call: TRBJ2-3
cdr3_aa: CASSSAGAFADTQYF

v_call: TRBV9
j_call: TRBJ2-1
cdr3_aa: CASSVGSGYEQFF

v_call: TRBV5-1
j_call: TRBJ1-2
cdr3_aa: CARPTGGYGYTF

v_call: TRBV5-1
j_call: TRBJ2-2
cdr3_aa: CASSVTAGGTGELFF

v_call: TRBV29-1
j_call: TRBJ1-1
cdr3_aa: CSVAQGAGTEAFF

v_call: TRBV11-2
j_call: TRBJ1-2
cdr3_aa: CASSPQMYGYTF

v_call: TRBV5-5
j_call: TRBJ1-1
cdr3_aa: CASSSGTEAEAFF

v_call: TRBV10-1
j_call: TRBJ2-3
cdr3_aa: CASSEVGCGRNRRTDTQYF

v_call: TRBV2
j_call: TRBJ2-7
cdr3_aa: CASKGDPGSYEQYF

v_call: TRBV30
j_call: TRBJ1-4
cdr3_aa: CAWSGTGTGAEEKLFF

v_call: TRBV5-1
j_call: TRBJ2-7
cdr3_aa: CASSSGTRDPYEQYF

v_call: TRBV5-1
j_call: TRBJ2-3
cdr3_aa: CASSRAGATDTQYF

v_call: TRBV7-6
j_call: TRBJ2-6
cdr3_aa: CASSYGAGANVLTF

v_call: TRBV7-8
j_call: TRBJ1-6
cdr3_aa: CASSLRGQGPETNSPLHF

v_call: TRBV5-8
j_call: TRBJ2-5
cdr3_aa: CASSLGDRGKETQYF

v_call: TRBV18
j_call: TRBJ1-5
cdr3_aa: CASSPEQSGYSNQPQHF

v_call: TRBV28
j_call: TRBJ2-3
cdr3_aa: CASSWRWTSAHTQYF

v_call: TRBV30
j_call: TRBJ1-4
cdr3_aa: CAWSAGTGGEKLFF

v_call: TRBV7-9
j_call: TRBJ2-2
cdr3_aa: CASSLATGSGGELFF

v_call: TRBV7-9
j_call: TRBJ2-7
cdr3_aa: CASSLRGYEQYF

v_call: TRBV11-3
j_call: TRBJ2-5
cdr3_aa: CASSLGSGLNQETQYF

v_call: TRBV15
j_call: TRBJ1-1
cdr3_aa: CATSREGYEVRTEAFF

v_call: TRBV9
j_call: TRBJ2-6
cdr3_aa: CASSALAGGGSGANVLTF

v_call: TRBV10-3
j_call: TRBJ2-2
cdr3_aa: CAISEIGGDTGELFF

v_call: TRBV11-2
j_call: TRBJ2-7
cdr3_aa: CASPHEEGSSYEQYF